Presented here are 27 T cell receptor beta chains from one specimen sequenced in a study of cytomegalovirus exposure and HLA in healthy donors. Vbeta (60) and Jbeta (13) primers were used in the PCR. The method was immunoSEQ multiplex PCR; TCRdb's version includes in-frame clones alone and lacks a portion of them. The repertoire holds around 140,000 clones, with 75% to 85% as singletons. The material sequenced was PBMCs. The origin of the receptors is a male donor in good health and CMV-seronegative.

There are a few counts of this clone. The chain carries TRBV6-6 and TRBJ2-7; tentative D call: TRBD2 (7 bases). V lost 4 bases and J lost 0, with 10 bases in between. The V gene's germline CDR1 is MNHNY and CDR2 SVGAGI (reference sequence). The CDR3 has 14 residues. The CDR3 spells CASSWGGLSYEQYF. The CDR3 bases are TGTGCCAGCAGTTGGGGGGGCCTCTCCTACGAGCAGTACTTC.

The CDR3 nucleotides read TGTGCCAGCAGTTACGGACAGGGAAAGACTAACTATGGCTACACCTTC. It specifies CASSYGQGKTNYGYTF. The genes are TRBV6-6 and TRBJ1-2; 8 bases line up with TRBD1. Looked up from germline, CDR1 is MNHNY and CDR2 is SVGAGI (reference sequence). V was clipped by 2 bases and J by 0 bases; unmatched bases: 5. The CDR3 runs 16 residues.

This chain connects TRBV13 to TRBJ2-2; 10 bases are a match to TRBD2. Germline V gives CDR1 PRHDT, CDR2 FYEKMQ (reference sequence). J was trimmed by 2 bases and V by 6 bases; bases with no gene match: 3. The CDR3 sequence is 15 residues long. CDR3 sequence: CASSSGGKNTGELFF. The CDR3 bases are TGTGCCAGCAGTAGCGGGGGGAAAAACACCGGGGAGCTGTTTTTT.

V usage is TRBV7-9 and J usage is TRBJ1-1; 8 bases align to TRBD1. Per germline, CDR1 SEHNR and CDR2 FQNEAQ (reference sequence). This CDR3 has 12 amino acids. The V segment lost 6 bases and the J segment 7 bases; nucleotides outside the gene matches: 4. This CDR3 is CASSRGQGEAFF. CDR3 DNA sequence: TGTGCCAGCAGTCGCGGACAGGGTGAAGCTTTCTTT.

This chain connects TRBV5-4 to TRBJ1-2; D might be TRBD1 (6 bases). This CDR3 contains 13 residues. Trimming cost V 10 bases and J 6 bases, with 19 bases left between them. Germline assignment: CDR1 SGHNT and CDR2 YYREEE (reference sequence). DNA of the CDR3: TGTGCCGTACTTACCCCGGGACACCATGGCTACACCTTC. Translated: CAVLTPGHHGYTF.

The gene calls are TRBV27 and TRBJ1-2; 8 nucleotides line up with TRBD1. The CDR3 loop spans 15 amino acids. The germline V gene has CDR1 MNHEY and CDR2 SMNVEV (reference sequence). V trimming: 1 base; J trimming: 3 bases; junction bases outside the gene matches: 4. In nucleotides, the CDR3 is TGTGCCAGCAGTTTATTCGGCAGGGGGCACTATGGCTACACCTTC. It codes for CASSLFGRGHYGYTF.

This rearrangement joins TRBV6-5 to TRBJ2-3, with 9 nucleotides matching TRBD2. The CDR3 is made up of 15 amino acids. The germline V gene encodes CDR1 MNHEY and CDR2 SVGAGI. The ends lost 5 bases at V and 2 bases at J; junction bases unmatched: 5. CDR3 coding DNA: TGTGCCAGCAGTGGGACTAGCCCTATCACAGATACGCAGTATTTT. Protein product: CASSGTSPITDTQYF.

CDR3: CASSYGGRGGPNEQFF. The CDR3 nucleotides read TGTGCCAGCAGTTACGGGGGGCGGGGGGGCCCGAATGAGCAGTTCTTC. V and J are TRBV6-6 and TRBJ2-1, with 9 bases fitting TRBD2. Germline V gene lookup returns CDR1 MNHNY and CDR2 SVGAGI (reference sequence). The CDR3 is 16 residues long. V was pared by 2 bases and J by 7 bases, with 9 bases of the junction left unmatched.

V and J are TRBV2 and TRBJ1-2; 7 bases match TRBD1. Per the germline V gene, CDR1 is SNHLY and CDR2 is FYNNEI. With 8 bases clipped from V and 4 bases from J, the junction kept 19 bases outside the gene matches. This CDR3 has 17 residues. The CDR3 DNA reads TGTGCCAGCTTTTGGGACAGCGCCTCACCTATTATCTATGGCTACACCTTC. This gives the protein CASFWDSASPIIYGYTF.

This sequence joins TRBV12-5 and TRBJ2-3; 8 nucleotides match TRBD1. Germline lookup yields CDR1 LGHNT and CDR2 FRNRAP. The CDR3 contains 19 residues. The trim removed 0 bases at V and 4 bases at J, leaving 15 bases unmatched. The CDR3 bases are TGTGCTAGTGGTTTGGTACCCTCACGGACAGGGACAAGCGCAGATACGCAGTATTTT. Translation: CASGLVPSRTGTSADTQYF.

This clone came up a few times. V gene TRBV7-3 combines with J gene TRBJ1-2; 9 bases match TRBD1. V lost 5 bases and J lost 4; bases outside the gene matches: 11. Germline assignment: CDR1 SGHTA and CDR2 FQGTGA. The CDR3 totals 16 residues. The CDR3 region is CASSPQPPGQGYGYTF. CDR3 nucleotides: TGTGCCAGCAGCCCCCAGCCCCCGGGACAGGGCTATGGCTACACCTTC.

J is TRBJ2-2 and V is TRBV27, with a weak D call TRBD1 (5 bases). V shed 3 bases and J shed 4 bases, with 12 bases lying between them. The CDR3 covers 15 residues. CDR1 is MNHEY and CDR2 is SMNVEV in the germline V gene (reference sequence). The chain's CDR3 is CASSLGPIPTGELFF. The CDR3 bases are TGTGCCAGCAGTTTGGGGCCGATACCCACCGGGGAGCTGTTTTTT.

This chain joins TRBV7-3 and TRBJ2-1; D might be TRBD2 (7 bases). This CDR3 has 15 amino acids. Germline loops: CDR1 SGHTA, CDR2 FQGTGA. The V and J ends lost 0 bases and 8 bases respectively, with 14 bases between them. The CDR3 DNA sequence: TGTGCCAGCAGCTTAACTGAGGGGGGGTGGCATGAGCAGTTCTTC. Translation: CASSLTEGGWHEQFF.

Written as DNA, the CDR3 is TGTGCCAGCAGCTCTACCGGGACAGACGCACCCCTATATGGCTACACCTTC. Encoded protein: CASSSTGTDAPLYGYTF. The chain couples TRBV7-3 to TRBJ1-2, with 7 nucleotides matching TRBD1. Germline CDR1 reads SGHTA; CDR2 reads FQGTGA. CDR3 length equals 17 residues. Germline trimming cut 4 bases from V and 5 bases from J; bases unmatched to any gene: 16.

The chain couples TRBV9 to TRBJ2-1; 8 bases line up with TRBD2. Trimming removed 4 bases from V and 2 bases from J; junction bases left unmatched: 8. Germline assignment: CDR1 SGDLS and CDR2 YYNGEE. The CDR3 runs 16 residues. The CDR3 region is CASSPRLAPTYNEQFF. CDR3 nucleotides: TGTGCCAGCAGCCCACGACTAGCGCCCACCTACAATGAGCAGTTCTTC.

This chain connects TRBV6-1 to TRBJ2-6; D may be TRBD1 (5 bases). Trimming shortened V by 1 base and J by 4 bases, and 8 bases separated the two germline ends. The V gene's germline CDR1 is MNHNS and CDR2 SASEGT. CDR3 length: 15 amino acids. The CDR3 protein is CASSEVREGANVLTF. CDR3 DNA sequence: TGTGCCAGCAGTGAAGTCAGGGAAGGGGCCAACGTCCTGACTTTC.

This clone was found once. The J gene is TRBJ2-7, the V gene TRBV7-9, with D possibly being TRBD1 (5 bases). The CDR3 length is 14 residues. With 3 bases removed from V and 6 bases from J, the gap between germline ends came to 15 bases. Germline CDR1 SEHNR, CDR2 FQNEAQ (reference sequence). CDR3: CASSFSRALGEQYF. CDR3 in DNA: TGTGCCAGCAGCTTCTCCAGGGCATTAGGCGAGCAGTACTTC.

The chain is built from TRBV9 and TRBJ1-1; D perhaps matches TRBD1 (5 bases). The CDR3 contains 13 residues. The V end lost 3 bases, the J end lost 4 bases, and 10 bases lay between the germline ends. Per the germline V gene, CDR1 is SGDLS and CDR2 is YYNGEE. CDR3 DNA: TGTGCCAGCAGCGCAGGCGGGGGCACTGAAGCTTTCTTT. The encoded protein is CASSAGGGTEAFF.

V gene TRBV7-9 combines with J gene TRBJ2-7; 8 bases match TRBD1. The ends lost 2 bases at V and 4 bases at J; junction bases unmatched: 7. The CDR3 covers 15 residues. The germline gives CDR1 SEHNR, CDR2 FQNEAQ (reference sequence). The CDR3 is CASSLRSGGAYEQYF. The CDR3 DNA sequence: TGTGCCAGCAGCTTACGGTCAGGGGGCGCGTACGAGCAGTACTTC. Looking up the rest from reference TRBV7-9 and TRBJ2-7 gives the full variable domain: DTGVSQNPRHKITKRGQNVTFRCDPISEHNRLYWYRQTLGQGPEFLTYFQNEAQLEKSRLLSDRFSAERPKGSFSTLEIQRTEQGDSAMYLCASSLRSGGAYEQYFGPGTRLTVT.

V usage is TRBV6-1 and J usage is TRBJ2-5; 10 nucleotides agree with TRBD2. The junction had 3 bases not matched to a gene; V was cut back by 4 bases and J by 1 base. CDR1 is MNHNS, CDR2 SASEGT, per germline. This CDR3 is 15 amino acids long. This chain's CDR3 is CASSVSSGGQETQYF. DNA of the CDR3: TGTGCCAGCAGTGTGTCTAGCGGGGGCCAAGAGACCCAGTACTTC.

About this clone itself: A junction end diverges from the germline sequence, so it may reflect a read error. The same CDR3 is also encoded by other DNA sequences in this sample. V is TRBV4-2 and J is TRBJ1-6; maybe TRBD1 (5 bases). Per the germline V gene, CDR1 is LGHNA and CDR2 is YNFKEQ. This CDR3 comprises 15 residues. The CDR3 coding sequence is TGTGCCAGCAGCCAAGACCGGGACTTAAATTCCCCCCTCCACTTT. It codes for CASSQDRDLNSPLHF.

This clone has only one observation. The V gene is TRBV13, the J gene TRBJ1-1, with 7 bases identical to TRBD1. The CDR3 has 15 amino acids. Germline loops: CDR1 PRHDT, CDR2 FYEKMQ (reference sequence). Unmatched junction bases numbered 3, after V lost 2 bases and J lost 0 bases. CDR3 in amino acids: CASSLRGQMNTEAFF. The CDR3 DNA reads TGTGCCAGCAGCTTACGGGGACAGATGAACACTGAAGCTTTCTTT. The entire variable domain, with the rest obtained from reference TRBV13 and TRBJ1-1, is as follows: AAGVIQSPRHLIKEKRETATLKCYPIPRHDTVYWYQQGPGQDPQFLISFYEKMQSDKGSIPDRFSAQQFSDYHSELNMSSLELGDSALYFCASSLRGQMNTEAFFGQGTRLTVV.

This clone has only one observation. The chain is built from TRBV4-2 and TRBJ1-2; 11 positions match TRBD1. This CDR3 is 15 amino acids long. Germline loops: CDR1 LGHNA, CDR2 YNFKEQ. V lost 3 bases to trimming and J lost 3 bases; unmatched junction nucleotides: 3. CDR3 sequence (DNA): TGTGCCAGCAGCCAGGGACAGGGGGGTCACTATGGCTACACCTTC. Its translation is CASSQGQGGHYGYTF.

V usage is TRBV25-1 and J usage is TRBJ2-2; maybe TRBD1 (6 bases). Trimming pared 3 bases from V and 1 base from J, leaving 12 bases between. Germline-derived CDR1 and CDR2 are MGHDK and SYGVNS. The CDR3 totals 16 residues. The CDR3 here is CASSDLRDKNTGELFF. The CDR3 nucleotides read TGTGCCAGCAGTGATCTTAGGGACAAGAACACCGGGGAGCTGTTTTTT. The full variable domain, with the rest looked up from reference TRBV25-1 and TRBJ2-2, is EADIYQTPRYLVIGTGKKITLECSQTMGHDKMYWYQQDPGMELHLIHYSYGVNSTEKGDLSSESTVSRIRTEHFPLTLESARPSHTSQYLCASSDLRDKNTGELFFGEGSRLTVL.

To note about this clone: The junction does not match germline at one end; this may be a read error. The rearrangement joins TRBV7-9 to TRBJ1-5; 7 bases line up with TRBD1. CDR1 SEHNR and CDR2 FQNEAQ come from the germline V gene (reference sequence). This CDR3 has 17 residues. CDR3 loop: CSSSSPLSTGPNQPQHF. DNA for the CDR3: TGTTCCAGCAGCTCCCCCCTATCGACAGGGCCCAATCAGCCCCAGCATTTT.

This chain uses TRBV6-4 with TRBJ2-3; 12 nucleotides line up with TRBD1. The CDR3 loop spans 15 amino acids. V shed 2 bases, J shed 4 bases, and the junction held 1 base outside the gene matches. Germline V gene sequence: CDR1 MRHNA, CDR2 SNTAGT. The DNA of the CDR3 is TGTGCCAGCAGTGACGGGACAGGGGGCGCAGATACGCAGTATTTT. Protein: CASSDGTGGADTQYF.

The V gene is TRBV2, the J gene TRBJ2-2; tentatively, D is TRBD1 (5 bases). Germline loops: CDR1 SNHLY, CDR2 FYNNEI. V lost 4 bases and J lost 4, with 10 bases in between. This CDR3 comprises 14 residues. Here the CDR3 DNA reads TGTGCCAGCAGTGTGACAGCGACCACCGGGGAGCTGTTTTTT. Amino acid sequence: CASSVTATTGELFF.